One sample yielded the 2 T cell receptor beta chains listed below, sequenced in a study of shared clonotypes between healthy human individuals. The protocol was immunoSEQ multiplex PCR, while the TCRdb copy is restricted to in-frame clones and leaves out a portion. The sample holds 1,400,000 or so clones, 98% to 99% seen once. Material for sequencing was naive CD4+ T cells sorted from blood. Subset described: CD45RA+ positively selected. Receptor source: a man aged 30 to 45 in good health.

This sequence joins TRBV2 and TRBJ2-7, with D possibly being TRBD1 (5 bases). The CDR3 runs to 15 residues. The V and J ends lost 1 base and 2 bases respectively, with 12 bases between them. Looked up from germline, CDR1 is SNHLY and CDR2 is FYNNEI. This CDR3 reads CASSEGQGNTYEQYF. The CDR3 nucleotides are TGTGCCAGCAGTGAAGGGCAGGGAAATACCTACGAGCAGTACTTC.

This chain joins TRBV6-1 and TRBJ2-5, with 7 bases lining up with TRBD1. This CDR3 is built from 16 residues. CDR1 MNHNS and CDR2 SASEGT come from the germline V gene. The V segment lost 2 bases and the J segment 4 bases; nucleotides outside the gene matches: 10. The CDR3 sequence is CASSEYPNRGRETQYF. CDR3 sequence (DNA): TGTGCCAGCAGTGAATACCCTAACAGGGGCCGAGAGACCCAGTACTTC.